A selection of T cell receptor beta chains follows, all from one sample in a study of T cell clonotyping in hematopoietic cell transplantation. Produced via immunoSEQ multiplex PCR; TCRdb's table is partial and in-frame only. The profile shows some 13,000 clones, roughly 88% of them singletons. Sample: peripheral blood mononuclear cells, taken before stem cell transplant. These receptors all stem from a man between 60 and 70 years old with acute myeloid leukemia. Some clones in this sample may be carry-over from other donors' samples. CDR3s include the opening cysteine and the closing phenylalanine or tryptophan. Fields, in order: J gene, clone size, V gene, D gene, CDR3 DNA, CDR3 protein. A D gene is named only where the DNA matches it firmly. Where a row states a size, it is once, few, many or the class of an expanded clone; other rows omit it.

J: TRBJ1-2
size: -
V: TRBV9
D: -
DNA: TGTGCCAGCAGACCCGACAGGAACTATGGCTACACCTTC
CDR3: CASRPDRNYGYTF

J: TRBJ2-5
size: -
V: TRBV5-1
D: TRBD1
DNA: TGCGCCAGCAGCTTGGCCGGGACAGGGGAAGAGACCCAGTACTTC
CDR3: CASSLAGTGEETQYF

J: TRBJ1-1
size: few
V: TRBV2
D: TRBD1
DNA: TGTGCCAGCAGGCGGGACAGGGCGAACACTGAAGCTTTCTTT
CDR3: CASRRDRANTEAFF

J: TRBJ1-1
size: -
V: TRBV2
D: -
DNA: TGTGCCAGCAGTGACCAGAGGAACACTGAAGCTTTCTTT
CDR3: CASSDQRNTEAFF

J: TRBJ2-2
size: -
V: TRBV25-1
D: TRBD1
DNA: TGTGCCAGCAGACAGGGGGCGGAAGGGGAGCTGTTTTTT
CDR3: CASRQGAEGELFF

J: TRBJ1-1
size: few
V: TRBV4-3
D: TRBD1
DNA: TGCGCCAGCAGCCAAGACCGCCCGGCAGGGGGAAACACTGAAGCTTTCTTT
CDR3: CASSQDRPAGGNTEAFF

J: TRBJ1-6
size: -
V: TRBV5-1
D: TRBD1
DNA: TGCGCCAGCGGCACGGGACAGGGGTCACCCCTCCACTTT
CDR3: CASGTGQGSPLHF

J: TRBJ2-7
size: -
V: TRBV11-3
D: TRBD2
DNA: TGTGCCAGCAGCTTATGGGAACCTAGCGGGGGGGCCTCCGACGAGCAGTACTTC
CDR3: CASSLWEPSGGASDEQYF

J: TRBJ1-5
size: -
V: TRBV11-2
D: TRBD1
DNA: TGTGCCAGCAGCTTAGTAGCAGGGGGCGGCAATCAGCCCCAGCATTTT
CDR3: CASSLVAGGGNQPQHF

J: TRBJ2-6
size: -
V: TRBV27
D: -
DNA: TGTGCCAGCAGTTCCCGTACCGGGGCCAACGTCCTGACTTTC
CDR3: CASSSRTGANVLTF

J: TRBJ1-1
size: -
V: TRBV27
D: -
DNA: TGTGCCAGCAGTTGGAAGGGAGGCACTGAAGCTTTCTTT
CDR3: CASSWKGGTEAFF

J: TRBJ2-2
size: -
V: TRBV29-1
D: -
DNA: TGCAGCGTTGCGGGCAGAACGAACACCGGGGAGCTGTTTTTT
CDR3: CSVAGRTNTGELFF

J: TRBJ1-6
size: -
V: TRBV27
D: TRBD1
DNA: TGTGCCAGCAGCAGGACAGGGGAATCACCCCTCCACTTT
CDR3: CASSRTGESPLHF

J: TRBJ2-4
size: -
V: TRBV9
D: TRBD1
DNA: TGTGCCAGCAGCGCCGAGGGACAGGGGGAGGCCATTCAGTACTTC
CDR3: CASSAEGQGEAIQYF

J: TRBJ2-7
size: -
V: TRBV5-1
D: -
DNA: TGCGCCAGCAGCTTGGTCCGGGGCCTCTCCTACGAGCAGTACTTC
CDR3: CASSLVRGLSYEQYF

J: TRBJ1-4
size: -
V: TRBV2
D: -
DNA: TGTGCCAGCAGTGTGGGTGGGGGGTATGAAAAACTGTTTTTT
CDR3: CASSVGGGYEKLFF

J: TRBJ1-2
size: -
V: TRBV4-3
D: -
DNA: TGCGCCAGCAGCCAAGGGGTGACAGGAAACTATGGCTACACCTTC
CDR3: CASSQGVTGNYGYTF

J: TRBJ2-2
size: -
V: TRBV7-6
D: -
DNA: TGTGCCAGCAGCTTGGGGACAAACACCGGGGAGCTGTTTTTT
CDR3: CASSLGTNTGELFF

J: TRBJ1-1
size: -
V: TRBV7-9
D: -
DNA: TGTGCCAGCAGCCTTCCGACAGGCCATAGCCCTGAAGCTTTCTTT
CDR3: CASSLPTGHSPEAFF

J: TRBJ1-3
size: -
V: TRBV19
D: -
DNA: TGTGCCAGTAGTATAACCGGGGGCGCATCTGGAAACACCATATATTTT
CDR3: CASSITGGASGNTIYF

J: TRBJ1-3
size: -
V: TRBV19
D: TRBD1
DNA: TGTGCCAGTGATGACAGGGGGCTCGGAAACACCATATATTTT
CDR3: CASDDRGLGNTIYF

J: TRBJ2-5
size: -
V: TRBV6-5
D: TRBD1
DNA: TGTGCCAGCAGTCTGGACAGGCTGGGGGAGACCCAGTACTTC
CDR3: CASSLDRLGETQYF

J: TRBJ2-5
size: -
V: TRBV5-1
D: TRBD2
DNA: TGCGCCAGCACCGAAATAGCGGGGCAAGAGACCCAGTACTTC
CDR3: CASTEIAGQETQYF

J: TRBJ1-5
size: -
V: TRBV5-1
D: TRBD1
DNA: TGCGCCAGCAGCTCGACAGGGATCGATCAGCCCCAGCATTTT
CDR3: CASSSTGIDQPQHF

J: TRBJ2-7
size: -
V: TRBV15
D: -
DNA: TGTGCCACCTATCGCCGGGACGGCCGATCGTACGAGCAGTACTTC
CDR3: CATYRRDGRSYEQYF

J: TRBJ2-1
size: once
V: TRBV4-2
D: TRBD2
DNA: TGTGCCAGCAGCAAATATAGTCGCACGACTAGCGGGGGAACCGAGGTTGAGCAGTTCTTC
CDR3: CASSKYSRTTSGGTEVEQFF

J: TRBJ1-1
size: -
V: TRBV4-1
D: -
DNA: TGCGCCAGCAGCCAAGTGGGGAAAAGTATACTCCCTGAAGCTTTCTTT
CDR3: CASSQVGKSILPEAFF

J: TRBJ1-5
size: few
V: TRBV7-9
D: -
DNA: TGTGCCAGCAGCTTGGGATCTCAGCCCCAGCATTTT
CDR3: CASSLGSQPQHF

J: TRBJ2-7
size: -
V: TRBV14
D: -
DNA: TGTGCCAGCAGTCAAAGCATAGGCCCTGATAGGGAGCAGTACTTC
CDR3: CASSQSIGPDREQYF

J: TRBJ2-2
size: -
V: TRBV9
D: -
DNA: TGTGCCAGCAGCGTAGTATCCGTGGCGAACACCGGGGAGCTGTTTTTT
CDR3: CASSVVSVANTGELFF

J: TRBJ2-5
size: -
V: TRBV6-5
D: -
DNA: TGTGCCAGCAGTTACTCAATCGGGGGGAAGGGGGCCCAGTACTTC
CDR3: CASSYSIGGKGAQYF

J: TRBJ2-7
size: -
V: TRBV6-6
D: -
DNA: TGTGCCATAAAAAGGGGCGGAAGCTACGAGCAGTACTTC
CDR3: CAIKRGGSYEQYF

J: TRBJ1-2
size: -
V: TRBV6-5
D: -
DNA: TGTGCCAGCAGTAAAGGGGACTTCTATGGCTACACCTTC
CDR3: CASSKGDFYGYTF

J: TRBJ2-1
size: -
V: TRBV7-3
D: TRBD1
DNA: TGTGCCAGCAGCCTGGGACAGTTGAACAATGAGCAGTTCTTC
CDR3: CASSLGQLNNEQFF

J: TRBJ2-7
size: -
V: TRBV25-1
D: TRBD1
DNA: TGTGCCAGCAGTGAGACAGGGGTCTCCTACGAGCAGTACTTC
CDR3: CASSETGVSYEQYF

J: TRBJ2-5
size: -
V: TRBV5-4
D: TRBD2
DNA: TGTGCCAGCAGCTCTGGACTAGCGGGAGTTCAAGAGACCCAGTACTTC
CDR3: CASSSGLAGVQETQYF

J: TRBJ1-5
size: few
V: TRBV6-5
D: TRBD1
DNA: TGTGCCAGCAGTCAGGACAGGTCGTATCAGCCCCAGCATTTT
CDR3: CASSQDRSYQPQHF

J: TRBJ2-4
size: -
V: TRBV2
D: TRBD2
DNA: TGTGCCAGCAGTGGGGGTGGGGAAGCGGGGAGAAACATTCAGTACTTC
CDR3: CASSGGGEAGRNIQYF

J: TRBJ1-2
size: -
V: TRBV6-1
D: TRBD1
DNA: TGTGCCAGCAGTGTCATGGACAGGGAGGCCTATGGCTACACCTTC
CDR3: CASSVMDREAYGYTF

J: TRBJ2-6
size: -
V: TRBV6-5
D: -
DNA: TGTGCCAGCAGTTACTCAGACTCTGGGGCCAACGTCCTGACTTTC
CDR3: CASSYSDSGANVLTF

J: TRBJ2-1
size: -
V: TRBV9
D: -
DNA: TGTGCCAGCAGCGTGGGTAGGTCCTACAATGAGCAGTTCTTC
CDR3: CASSVGRSYNEQFF

J: TRBJ1-5
size: once
V: TRBV19
D: TRBD1
DNA: TGTGCCAGTAGTCGCGGACAGGGCGTTGGTCAGCCCCAGCATTTT
CDR3: CASSRGQGVGQPQHF

J: TRBJ2-3
size: -
V: TRBV27
D: -
DNA: TGTGCCAGCAGTTTACTGGGCACAGATACGCAGTATTTT
CDR3: CASSLLGTDTQYF

J: TRBJ2-5
size: -
V: TRBV5-1
D: TRBD1
DNA: TGCGCCAGCAGCTTAGCAGGGGGCGATGAGACCCAGTACTTC
CDR3: CASSLAGGDETQYF

J: TRBJ1-4
size: few
V: TRBV30
D: -
DNA: TGTGCCTGGAGTGTGCGGGCAGGGGTTGAAAAACTGTTTTTT
CDR3: CAWSVRAGVEKLFF

J: TRBJ2-1
size: -
V: TRBV11-2
D: TRBD1
DNA: TGTGCCAGCACCCCCGGACAGGGAAACAATGAGCAGTTCTTC
CDR3: CASTPGQGNNEQFF

J: TRBJ1-1
size: -
V: TRBV28
D: TRBD1
DNA: TGTGCCAGCAGACTGACAGGGATTGCCGCTGAAGCTTTCTTT
CDR3: CASRLTGIAAEAFF

J: TRBJ1-1
size: -
V: TRBV19
D: -
DNA: TGTGCCAGTAGTCTTGACGGCATACCGGGCACTGAAGCTTTCTTT
CDR3: CASSLDGIPGTEAFF

J: TRBJ1-1
size: once
V: TRBV30
D: -
DNA: TGTGCCTGGAGACTTGCCGACAGGTCGGGCACTGAAGCTTTCTTT
CDR3: CAWRLADRSGTEAFF

J: TRBJ1-5
size: -
V: TRBV15
D: -
DNA: TGTGCCACCGGGGCCAGGAGCAATCAGCCCCAGCATTTT
CDR3: CATGARSNQPQHF

J: TRBJ2-5
size: once
V: TRBV7-6
D: -
DNA: TGTGCCAGCAGCTCAAACCCTGGCCAGACGGGGGAGACCCAGTACTTC
CDR3: CASSSNPGQTGETQYF

J: TRBJ1-1
size: -
V: TRBV5-1
D: -
DNA: TGCGCCAGCAGCTTGTCGGGTCAGTTGAACACTGAAGCTTTCTTT
CDR3: CASSLSGQLNTEAFF

J: TRBJ2-7
size: -
V: TRBV19
D: TRBD1
DNA: TGTGCCAGTAGTACCGGACAGGGTGGCGAGCAGTACTTC
CDR3: CASSTGQGGEQYF

J: TRBJ2-7
size: -
V: TRBV28
D: TRBD2
DNA: TGTGCCAGCAGCCCTACTAGCGGTTCCTACGAGCAGTACTTC
CDR3: CASSPTSGSYEQYF

J: TRBJ2-7
size: -
V: TRBV4-1
D: -
DNA: TGCGCCAGCAGCCCATATCTGGGGGGGCCCGACGAGCAGTACTTC
CDR3: CASSPYLGGPDEQYF

J: TRBJ2-1
size: -
V: TRBV5-1
D: TRBD2
DNA: TGCGCCAGCAGCTCCCGGGGGGACGATGAGCAGTTCTTC
CDR3: CASSSRGDDEQFF

J: TRBJ1-2
size: -
V: TRBV29-1
D: -
DNA: TGCAGCGTTGAAGTTGTCCCGGACCGCTATGGCTACACCTTC
CDR3: CSVEVVPDRYGYTF

J: TRBJ1-5
size: -
V: TRBV29-1
D: -
DNA: TGCAGCGCTTCAGGAGGGTACAATCAGCCCCAGCATTTT
CDR3: CSASGGYNQPQHF

J: TRBJ2-1
size: few
V: TRBV13
D: -
DNA: TGTGCCAGCAGCTTAAAACCAGGGGCTGGAAATGAGCAGTTCTTC
CDR3: CASSLKPGAGNEQFF

J: TRBJ2-7
size: -
V: TRBV7-2
D: TRBD2
DNA: TGTGCCAGCAGCCCGGGCCTCGGGGGGGAGCAGTACTTC
CDR3: CASSPGLGGEQYF